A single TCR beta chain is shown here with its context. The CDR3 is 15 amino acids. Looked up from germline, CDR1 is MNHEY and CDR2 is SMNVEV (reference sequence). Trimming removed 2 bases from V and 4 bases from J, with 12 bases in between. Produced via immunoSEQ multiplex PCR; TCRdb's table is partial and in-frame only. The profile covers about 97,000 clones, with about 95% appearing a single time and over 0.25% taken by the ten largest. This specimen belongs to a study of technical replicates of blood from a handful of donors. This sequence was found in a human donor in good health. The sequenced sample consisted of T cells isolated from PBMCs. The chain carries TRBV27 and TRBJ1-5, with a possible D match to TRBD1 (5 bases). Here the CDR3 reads CASSLGQGGNQPQHF. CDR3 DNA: TGTGCCAGCAGTTTAGGCCAGGGAGGGAATCAGCCCCAGCATTTT.